This T cell receptor (beta chain) was recovered during a study of blood T cell repertoires in COVID-19. Study-level background: Both acute and convalescent COVID-19 samples were obtained from the United States, Italy and Spain.

The assay was immunoSEQ multiplex PCR, and TCRdb's table has in-frame clones only and misses some. The sample yields some 100,000 clones, roughly 83% seen once. The CDR3 has 12 residues. Trimming removed 4 bases at V and 7 bases at J, with 8 bases between. Germline loops: CDR1 MDHEN, CDR2 SYDVKM. This sequence joins TRBV28 and TRBJ1-5; D gene unclear. The clonotype was recovered from a woman aged 55-69 years with acute or convalescent COVID-19. Sequenced input: peripheral blood. CDR3 residues: CASSSGSQPQHF. CDR3 DNA: TGTGCCAGCAGTTCAGGAAGCCAGCCCCAGCATTTT.